The present TCR beta chain was sequenced within a study of control samples from healthy donors and cancer patients. In this sample, this clone turned up a few times. CDR1 and CDR2 (germline): LNHDA, SQIVND (reference sequence). The CDR3 consists of 16 residues. V shed 0 bases and J shed 2 bases, with 11 bases lying between them. The data were produced by immunoSEQ multiplex PCR, yet TCRdb's version contains in-frame clones alone and is incomplete. The sample includes about 150,000 clones, approximately 91% seen only once; the top ten take roughly 2.1%. The chain joins TRBV19 to TRBJ1-3; tentative D call: TRBD1 (6 bases). The sequenced sample consisted of blood. This TCR came from a middle-aged woman in good health. CDR3 sequence reads: CASSIDLQGPGNTIYF. The CDR3, as DNA: TGTGCCAGTAGTATAGATTTACAGGGCCCTGGAAACACCATATATTTT.